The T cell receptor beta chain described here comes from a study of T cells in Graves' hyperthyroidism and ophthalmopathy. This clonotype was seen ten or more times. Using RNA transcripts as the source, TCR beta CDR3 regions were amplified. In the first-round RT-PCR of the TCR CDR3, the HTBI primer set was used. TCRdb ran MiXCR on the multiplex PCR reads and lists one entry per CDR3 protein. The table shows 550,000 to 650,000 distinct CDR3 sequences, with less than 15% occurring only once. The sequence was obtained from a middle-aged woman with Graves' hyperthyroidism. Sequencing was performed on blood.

The CDR3 region is CASSLYDGSEQFF. CDR3 DNA: TGTGCCAGCAGCTTATATGATGGGAGTGAGCAGTTCTTC. The rearrangement uses TRBV11-1 and TRBJ2-1; possible D gene TRBD2, 5 bases. The CDR3 is 13 amino acids. Trimming cost V 2 bases and J 9 bases, with 11 bases left between them. The germline gives CDR1 SGHAT, CDR2 FQDESV (reference sequence). The entire variable domain, with the rest obtained from reference TRBV11-1 and TRBJ2-1, is as follows: EAEVAQSPRYKITEKSQAVAFWCDPISGHATLYWYRQILGQGPELLVQFQDESVVDDSQLPKDRFSAERLKGVDSTLKIQPAELGDSAMYLCASSLYDGSEQFFGPGTRLTVL.